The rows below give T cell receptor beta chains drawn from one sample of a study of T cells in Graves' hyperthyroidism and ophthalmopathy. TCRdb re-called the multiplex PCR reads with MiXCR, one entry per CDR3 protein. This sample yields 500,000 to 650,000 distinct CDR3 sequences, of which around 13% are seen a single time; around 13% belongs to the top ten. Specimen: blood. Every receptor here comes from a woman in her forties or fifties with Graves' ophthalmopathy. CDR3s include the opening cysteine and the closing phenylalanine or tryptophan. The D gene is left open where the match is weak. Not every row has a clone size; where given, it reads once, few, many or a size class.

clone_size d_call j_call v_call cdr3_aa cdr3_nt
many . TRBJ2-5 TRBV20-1 CSARGSQETQYF TGCAGTGCTAGAGGCAGCCAAGAGACCCAGTACTTC
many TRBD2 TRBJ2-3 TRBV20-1 CSARAGTSDTQYF TGCAGTGCCCGGGCTGGGACTAGCGATACGCAGTATTTT
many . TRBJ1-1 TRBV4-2 CASSQTITPGDTEAFF TGTGCCAGCAGCCAAACAATCACACCAGGGGACACTGAAGCTTTCTTT
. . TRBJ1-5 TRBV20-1 CSARDWASNQPQHF TGCAGTGCTAGAGACTGGGCATCTAATCAGCCCCAGCATTTT
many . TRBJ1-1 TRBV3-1 CASSQVSGVEAFF TGTGCCAGCAGCCAAGTTTCAGGGGTAGAGGCTTTCTTT
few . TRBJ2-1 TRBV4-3 CASSQGGRNEQFF TGCGCCAGCAGCCAAGGTGGAAGGAATGAGCAGTTCTTC
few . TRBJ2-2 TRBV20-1 CSAEGGELFF TGCAGTGCGGAAGGAGGGGAGCTGTTTTTT
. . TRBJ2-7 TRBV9 CASSAGGDVPYEQYF TGTGCCAGCAGCGCCGGAGGGGACGTCCCCTACGAGCAGTACTTC
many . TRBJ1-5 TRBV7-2 CASSATGHASAQHF TGTGCCAGCAGCGCGACGGGACACGCATCAGCCCAGCATTTT
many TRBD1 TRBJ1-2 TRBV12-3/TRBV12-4 CASRRQGGYGYTF TGTGCCAGCAGGAGACAGGGGGGCTATGGCTACACCTTC
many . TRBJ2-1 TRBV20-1 CSALDRFSYNEQFF TGCAGTGCTCTTGACAGGTTTTCCTACAATGAGCAGTTCTTC
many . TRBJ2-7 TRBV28 CASSYRPGDASDEQYF TGTGCCAGCAGTTACCGACCGGGAGACGCAAGTGACGAGCAGTACTTC
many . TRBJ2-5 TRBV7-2 CASSLSASKRTQYF TGTGCCAGCAGCTTGTCGGCATCCAAGAGGACCCAGTACTTC
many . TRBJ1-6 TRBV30 CAWSETKGPLHF TGTGCCTGGAGTGAGACGAAAGGACCCCTCCACTTT
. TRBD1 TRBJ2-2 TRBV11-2 CASSLPLYQGALNTGELFF TGTGCCAGCAGCTTACCCCTCTATCAGGGGGCCCTGAACACCGGGGAGCTGTTTTTT
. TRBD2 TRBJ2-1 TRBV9 CASSVARRTSNYNEQFF TGTGCCAGCAGCGTAGCGAGAAGGACTAGTAACTACAATGAGCAGTTCTTC
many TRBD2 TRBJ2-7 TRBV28 CASSTGLAAGEQYF TGTGCCAGCAGTACGGGACTAGCGGCGGGAGAGCAGTACTTC
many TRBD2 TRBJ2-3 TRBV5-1 CASSLDGGDFGGTDTQYF TGCGCCAGCAGCTTGGACGGGGGGGACTTTGGGGGCACAGATACGCAGTATTTT
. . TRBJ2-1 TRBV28 CASTLGQRSYNEQFF TGTGCCAGCACCCTAGGACAGAGAAGCTACAATGAGCAGTTCTTC